Below, 15 T cell receptor beta chains from the same sample are listed, as sequenced in a study of shared clonotypes between healthy human individuals. Data came from immunoSEQ multiplex PCR; TCRdb stores just in-frame clones and leaves some out. The sample has roughly 1,000,000 clones; around 78% are singletons. The sample consisted of memory CD4+ T cells from PBMCs. Subset denoted: CD45RA-negative fraction. These receptors were obtained from a man between 18 and 35 years old in good health. Some clones in this sample may be carry-over from other donors' samples.

This clone was seen a handful of times. The J gene is TRBJ1-2, the V gene TRBV28; D ambiguous. The CDR3 runs to 11 residues. CDR1 MDHEN and CDR2 SYDVKM come from the germline V gene. Trimming left V 4 bases short and J 8 bases short, with 8 bases between. In nucleotides, the CDR3 is TGTGCCAGCAGTTCCCCACCAGGCTACACCTTC. Its translation is CASSSPPGYTF.

This clone turned up a few times. V and J are TRBV2 and TRBJ1-1, with D unresolved. This CDR3 has 12 residues. Germline assignment: CDR1 SNHLY and CDR2 FYNNEI. Between the trimmed V and J ends, which lost 6 bases and 2 bases, there was a span of 7 bases. DNA of the CDR3: TGTGCCAGCAGCTCGGTAAACACTGAAGCTTTCTTT. It encodes CASSSVNTEAFF.

The sample holds a few counts of this clone. The chain is built from TRBV28 and TRBJ2-5, with a weak D call TRBD2 (6 bases). The CDR3 totals 16 residues. V dropped 6 bases and J dropped 5 bases, with 22 bases sitting between them. CDR1 and CDR2 (germline): MDHEN, SYDVKM. The CDR3 spells CASRETSGLRRETQYF. The CDR3 DNA follows: TGTGCCAGCAGGGAGACTTCGGGACTCCGCCGGGAGACCCAGTACTTC.

This chain uses TRBV6-5 with TRBJ2-1, with D maybe TRBD2 (6 bases). Germline CDR1 reads MNHEY; CDR2 reads SVGAGI. The V end was cut by 6 bases, the J end by 10 bases, with 13 bases between. This CDR3 region has 12 residues. Written as DNA, the CDR3 is TGTGCCAGCAGGTCCACTAGCAAAGAGCAGTTCTTC. Its protein product is CASRSTSKEQFF.

This clone appeared once. Within the sample, other DNA sequences also encode this same CDR3. The chain carries TRBV28 and TRBJ1-2; possible D gene TRBD1, 6 bases. Germline CDR1 and CDR2: MDHEN and SYDVKM. The CDR3 runs 13 residues. The V and J ends lost 2 bases and 8 bases respectively, with 12 bases between them. The CDR3 region is CASSLPGALGYTF. The CDR3 nucleotides read TGTGCCAGCAGTTTACCGGGGGCGCTCGGCTACACCTTC.

The chain combines TRBV10-3 with TRBJ1-5; 8 nucleotides match TRBD1. Germline V gives CDR1 ENHRY, CDR2 SYGVKD. The CDR3 consists of 16 residues. Trimming removed 4 bases from V and 1 base from J; junction bases left unmatched: 6. Here the CDR3 reads CAISGTGMGSNQPQHF. CDR3 DNA sequence: TGTGCCATCAGTGGGACAGGGATGGGGAGCAATCAGCCCCAGCATTTT.

This chain connects TRBV28 to TRBJ2-1; either TRBD1 or TRBD2 may fit D (5 bases each). The V end was cut by 6 bases, the J end by 5 bases, with 8 bases between. CDR3 length: 12 amino acids. Germline assignment: CDR1 MDHEN and CDR2 SYDVKM. CDR3 sequence (DNA): TGTGCCAGCAGGAGGGGAGACAATGAGCAGTTCTTC. Protein product: CASRRGDNEQFF.

The J gene is TRBJ2-7, the V gene TRBV4-2; TRBD2 agrees at 7 bases. This CDR3 has 16 residues. CDR1 and CDR2 from the germline V gene are LGHNA and YNFKEQ. Unmatched junction bases numbered 7, after V lost 0 bases and J lost 2 bases. The CDR3 region is CASSQDRGGSPYEQYF. CDR3 coding DNA: TGTGCCAGCAGCCAAGATCGGGGCGGGAGCCCCTACGAGCAGTACTTC.

The chain employs TRBV28 and TRBJ1-5, with 7 bases lining up with TRBD1. CDR1 is MDHEN and CDR2 is SYDVKM in the germline V gene. Trimming took 4 bases from V and 9 from J; bases not matched to a gene: 6. CDR3 size: 13 residues. CDR3 DNA sequence: TGTGCCAGCAGTTACTACAGGGGAGGGCCCCAGCATTTT. Amino acids: CASSYYRGGPQHF. The variable domain in full, completed from reference TRBV28 and TRBJ1-5, reads DVKVTQSSRYLVKRTGEKVFLECVQDMDHENMFWYRQDPGLGLRLIYFSYDVKMKEKGDIPEGYSVSREKKERFSLILESASTNQTSMYLCASSYYRGGPQHFGDGTRLSIL.

The rearrangement joins TRBV6-5 to TRBJ1-3, with D uncertain. This CDR3 contains 15 residues. Germline lookup yields CDR1 MNHEY and CDR2 SVGAGI. V was pared by 0 bases and J by 3 bases, with 9 bases between. CDR3 amino acids: CASSYSGFDGNTIYF. Written as DNA, the CDR3 is TGTGCCAGCAGTTACTCGGGGTTCGATGGAAACACCATATATTTT.

The chain recombines TRBV28 with TRBJ2-1, with a tentative D call TRBD2 (6 bases). V dropped 2 bases and J dropped 9 bases, with 11 bases sitting between them. The CDR3 extends over 13 amino acids. CDR1 is MDHEN and CDR2 is SYDVKM in the germline V gene. The CDR3 protein is CASSLRLVLEQFF. DNA for the CDR3: TGTGCCAGCAGTTTAAGACTAGTGCTTGAGCAGTTCTTC.

V usage is TRBV5-6 and J usage is TRBJ1-4; possible D gene TRBD1, 6 bases. This CDR3 is built from 17 residues. Germline V gene data show CDR1 as SGHDT and CDR2 as YYEEEE. V gave up 1 base and J gave up 5 bases, with 18 bases separating them. Written as DNA, the CDR3 is TGTGCCAGCAGCTTGAGGGTGAAGGGGCAGGGGAATGAAAAACTGTTTTTT. Its protein is CASSLRVKGQGNEKLFF. Full variable domain (outside the CDR3, taken from reference TRBV5-6 and TRBJ1-4): DAGVTQSPTHLIKTRGQQVTLRCSPKSGHDTVSWYQQALGQGPQFIFQYYEEEERQRGNFPDRFSGHQFPNYSSELNVNALLLGDSALYLCASSLRVKGQGNEKLFFGSGTQLSVL.

CDR3 nucleotides: TGTGCCAGCAGTGAAGAGGGACAGGGGGTTTCTAATGAAAAACTGTTTTTT. Translating gives CASSEEGQGVSNEKLFF. This rearrangement joins TRBV6-1 to TRBJ1-4; 11 bases agree with TRBD1. CDR1 and CDR2 from the germline V gene are MNHNS and SASEGT. The CDR3 covers 17 residues. V gave up 1 base and J gave up 3 bases; unmatched junction bases: 4.

This clone was observed a handful of times. The chain uses TRBV5-5 and TRBJ1-2; TRBD1 matches 7 bases. V lost 4 bases to trimming and J lost 8 bases; unmatched junction nucleotides: 11. The CDR3 is 14 residues long. CDR1 is SGHKS, CDR2 YYEKEE, per germline (reference sequence). CDR3 loop: CASSPRQGQEGYTF. CDR3 nucleotide sequence: TGTGCCAGCAGCCCGAGACAGGGTCAGGAGGGCTACACCTTC.

This clone came up a few times. This rearrangement joins TRBV6-1 to TRBJ1-1, with D maybe TRBD1 (6 bases). The germline CDR1 and CDR2 sequences are MNHNS and SASEGT. The germline V and J ends were trimmed by 5 bases and 10 bases, with 11 bases remaining between them. CDR3 length: 11 residues. The CDR3 DNA reads as TGTGCCAGCAGTAACAGGGTGGTAGCTTTCTTT. Protein sequence: CASSNRVVAFF.